This T cell receptor (beta chain) was captured by sequencing in a study of response to subunit inactivated influenza vaccine. Study-wide findings and caveats: Authors suggested seasonal influenza vaccinations each recruit few new T cells.

A few counts support this clonotype. Its target is not known. TCRdb independently ran MiXCR on the RT-PCR reads; one entry per CDR3 protein. This sample has about 310,000 distinct CDR3 sequences, with approximately 23% found just once. Per germline, CDR1 LGHNA and CDR2 YSLEER. This CDR3 contains 16 residues. V was shortened by 0 bases and J by 3 bases, with 12 bases between the two germline ends. Sequenced material: PBMCs from blood, taken less than 22 months after vaccination. The origin of this receptor is a man aged 50-75 years who received an inactivated influenza vaccine. The chain is built from TRBV4-3 and TRBJ1-3; maybe TRBD1 (6 bases). This chain's CDR3 is CASSQDPGTYGNTIYF. The DNA for the CDR3 is TGCGCCAGCAGCCAAGATCCCGGGACATATGGAAACACCATATATTTT.